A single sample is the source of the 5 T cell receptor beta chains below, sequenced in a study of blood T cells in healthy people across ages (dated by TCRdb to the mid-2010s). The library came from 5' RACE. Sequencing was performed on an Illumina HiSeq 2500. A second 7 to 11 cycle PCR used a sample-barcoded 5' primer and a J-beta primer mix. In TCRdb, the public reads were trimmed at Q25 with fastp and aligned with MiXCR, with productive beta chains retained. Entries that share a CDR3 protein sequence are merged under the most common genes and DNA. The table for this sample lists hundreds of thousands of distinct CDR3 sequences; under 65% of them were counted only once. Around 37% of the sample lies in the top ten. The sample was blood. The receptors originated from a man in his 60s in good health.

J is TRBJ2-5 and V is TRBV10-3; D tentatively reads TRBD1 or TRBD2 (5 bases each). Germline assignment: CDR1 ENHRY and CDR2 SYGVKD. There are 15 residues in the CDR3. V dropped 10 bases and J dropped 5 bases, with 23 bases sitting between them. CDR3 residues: CATTSVGESLETQYF. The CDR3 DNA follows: TGTGCCACTACCTCGGTGGGGGAAAGCTTGGAGACCCAGTACTTC.

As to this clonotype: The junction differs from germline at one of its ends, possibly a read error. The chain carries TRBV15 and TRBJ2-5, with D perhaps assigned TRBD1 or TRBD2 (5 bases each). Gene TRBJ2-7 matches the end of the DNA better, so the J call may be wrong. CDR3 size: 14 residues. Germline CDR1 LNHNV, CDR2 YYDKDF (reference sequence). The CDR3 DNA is TGTGCCACTAGCAGAGATTTGGGGGTTCACGAGCAGTACTTC. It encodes CATSRDLGVHEQYF.

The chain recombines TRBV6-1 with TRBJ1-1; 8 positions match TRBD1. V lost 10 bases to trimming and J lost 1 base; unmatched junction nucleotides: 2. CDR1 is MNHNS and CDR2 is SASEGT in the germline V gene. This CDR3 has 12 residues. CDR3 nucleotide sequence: TGTGCCATCGACAGGGGGAACACTGAAGCTTTCTTT. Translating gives CAIDRGNTEAFF.

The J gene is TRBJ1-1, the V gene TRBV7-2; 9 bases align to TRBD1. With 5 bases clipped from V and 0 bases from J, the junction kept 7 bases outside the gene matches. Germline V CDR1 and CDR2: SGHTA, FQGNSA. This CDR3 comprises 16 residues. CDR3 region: CASSPGQGIMNTEAFF. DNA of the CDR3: TGTGCCAGCAGCCCGGGACAGGGCATCATGAACACTGAAGCTTTCTTT. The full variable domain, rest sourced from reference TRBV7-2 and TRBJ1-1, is GAGVSQSPSNKVTEKGKDVELRCDPISGHTALYWYRQSLGQGLEFLIYFQGNSAPDKSGLPSDRFSAERTGGSVSTLTIQRTQQEDSAVYLCASSPGQGIMNTEAFFGQGTRLTVV.

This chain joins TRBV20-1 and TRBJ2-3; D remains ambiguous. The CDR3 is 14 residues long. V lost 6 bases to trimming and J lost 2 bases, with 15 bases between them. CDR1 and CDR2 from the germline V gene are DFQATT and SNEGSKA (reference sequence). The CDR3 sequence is CSAQPGYDTDTQYF. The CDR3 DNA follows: TGCAGTGCCCAACCCGGATACGACACAGATACGCAGTATTTT.